These 20 T cell receptor beta chains share one sample of origin, sequenced in a study of blood T cell repertoires in COVID-19. Produced via immunoSEQ multiplex PCR; TCRdb's table is partial and in-frame only. Counted here are a few hundred thousand clones, around 89% occurring once; the ten biggest clones make up approximately 2.1%. The specimen was peripheral blood. The receptors were sampled from a woman aged 60 to 75 with COVID-19, enrolled during active disease.

This clone was observed a few times. The CDR3 loop reads CASSLGGTGMLYGYTF. DNA for the CDR3: TGTGCCAGCAGCTTGGGAGGGACAGGGATGCTTTATGGCTACACCTTC. The chain has TRBV5-6 and TRBJ1-2; TRBD1 matches 9 bases. This CDR3 comprises 16 residues. Per the germline V gene, CDR1 is SGHDT and CDR2 is YYEEEE. V shed 0 bases, J shed 5 bases, and the junction held 8 bases outside the gene matches. Combining the CDR3 with reference TRBV5-6 and TRBJ1-2 gives the whole variable domain DAGVTQSPTHLIKTRGQQVTLRCSPKSGHDTVSWYQQALGQGPQFIFQYYEEEERQRGNFPDRFSGHQFPNYSSELNVNALLLGDSALYLCASSLGGTGMLYGYTFGSGTRLTVV.

This clone appeared a few times. The genes are TRBV19 and TRBJ1-6; tentative D call: TRBD1 (5 bases). Trimming pared 7 bases from V and 7 bases from J, leaving 11 bases between. This CDR3 is 13 amino acids long. The germline gives CDR1 LNHDA, CDR2 SQIVND (reference sequence). CDR3 amino acids: CASTYRGNSPLHF. The CDR3 DNA reads as TGTGCCAGTACCTACCGGGGGAATTCACCCCTCCACTTT.

The gene calls are TRBV4-3 and TRBJ1-2; 7 positions agree with TRBD1. Germline trimming cut 4 bases from V and 1 base from J; bases unmatched to any gene: 6. Germline CDR1 LGHNA, CDR2 YSLEER. The CDR3 spans 15 residues. DNA of the CDR3: TGCGCCAGCAGCCGAGGGACAGACCTTAACTATGGCTACACCTTC. Protein: CASSRGTDLNYGYTF.

This chain connects TRBV5-4 to TRBJ1-2; TRBD1 aligns across 7 bases. CDR1 is SGHNT, CDR2 YYREEE, per germline (reference sequence). The V gene end was trimmed by 4 bases and the J gene end by 3 bases; junction bases not matched to a gene: 3. This CDR3 spans 13 amino acids. The CDR3 loop is CASSVGTDYGYTF. In DNA, the CDR3 is TGTGCCAGCAGCGTCGGGACAGACTATGGCTACACCTTC.

The V and J genes are TRBV19 and TRBJ1-6; 11 bases align to TRBD1. Germline V gene lookup returns CDR1 LNHDA and CDR2 SQIVND (reference sequence). After removal of 1 base from V and 9 bases from J, the junction contained 17 bases not matched to a gene. The CDR3 loop spans 20 amino acids. Here the CDR3 reads CASSIGPGQGVGRRGSPLHF. CDR3 sequence (DNA): TGTGCCAGTAGTATAGGCCCGGGACAGGGGGTGGGCCGCCGTGGTTCACCCCTCCACTTT.

The rearrangement joins TRBV5-6 to TRBJ2-3, with 10 bases aligning to TRBD2. The CDR3 covers 14 residues. With V trimmed by 2 bases and J by 5 bases, 2 bases remained unmatched. Germline lookup yields CDR1 SGHDT and CDR2 YYEEEE. CDR3 amino acids: CASSFGTSVDTQYF. The CDR3 nucleotides are TGTGCCAGCAGCTTTGGGACTAGCGTAGATACGCAGTATTTT.

V and J are TRBV7-2 and TRBJ1-1, with no clear D. Germline assignment: CDR1 SGHTA and CDR2 FQGNSA. The CDR3 is 12 amino acids. With 4 bases removed from V and 4 bases from J, the gap between germline ends came to 7 bases. The CDR3 DNA reads as TGTGCCAGCAGCTCCCCCTTCACTGAAGCTTTCTTT. Protein: CASSSPFTEAFF.

This clone was observed a handful of times. The chain carries TRBV4-1 and TRBJ1-3, with 11 nucleotides matching TRBD1. Per germline, CDR1 MGHRA and CDR2 YSYEKL. Trimming at V came to 2 bases and at J to 7 bases, leaving 4 bases not matched to a gene. This CDR3 comprises 15 residues. The DNA for the CDR3 is TGCGCCAGCAGCCAACCCCGGGACAGGGGGAACACCATATATTTT. It codes for CASSQPRDRGNTIYF.

This chain uses TRBV5-4 with TRBJ1-2; 7 bases fit TRBD1. V lost 3 bases and J lost 8; bases outside the gene matches: 13. CDR3 length equals 15 residues. Germline CDR1 SGHNT, CDR2 YYREEE (reference sequence). CDR3: CASSSVGQPPGGYTF. CDR3 DNA sequence: TGTGCCAGCAGCTCTGTGGGACAGCCCCCGGGGGGCTACACCTTC.

The chain carries TRBV6-4 and TRBJ2-2; maybe TRBD1 (6 bases). Germline loops: CDR1 MRHNA, CDR2 SNTAGT. This CDR3 region has 16 residues. The V end lost 5 bases, the J end lost 3 bases, and 16 bases lay between the germline ends. The CDR3 spells CASSTGQGMDTGELFF. The CDR3 nucleotides read TGTGCCAGCAGTACTGGTCAGGGGATGGACACCGGGGAGCTGTTTTTT.

J is TRBJ1-1 and V is TRBV5-3; D is uncertain. TRBV5-3 is classed as an ORF, of uncertain function. Trimming cost V 5 bases and J 1 base, with 15 bases left between them. The CDR3 runs to 15 residues. CDR3: CARRRYLGSNTEAFF. The CDR3 DNA follows: TGTGCCAGAAGGCGTTACCTCGGGTCGAACACTGAAGCTTTCTTT.

The chain employs TRBV7-2 and TRBJ1-1; the D is unclear. V was clipped by 1 base and J by 1 base, with 10 bases between them. Per germline, CDR1 SGHTA and CDR2 FQGNSA. The CDR3 has 15 amino acids. The CDR3 DNA follows: TGTGCCAGCAGCTTAGTTGGGTCAGGGAACACTGAAGCTTTCTTT. Translation: CASSLVGSGNTEAFF.

CDR3 DNA: TGTGCCAGCAGCTTCTATCCGGGTACCGGGGAGCTGTTTTTT. Translating it yields CASSFYPGTGELFF. The V gene is TRBV7-8, the J gene TRBJ2-2; D call uncertain. V was trimmed by 3 bases and J by 5 bases, leaving 10 bases between them. This CDR3 has 14 amino acids. The germline V gene has CDR1 SGHVS and CDR2 FQNEAQ.

The chain carries TRBV4-3 and TRBJ2-3, with 14 bases fitting TRBD2. Trimming cost V 3 bases and J 5 bases; bases outside gene matches: 4. Germline CDR1 and CDR2: LGHNA and YSLEER. This CDR3 spans 16 amino acids. The CDR3 spells CASSQGLAGARDTQYF. As DNA, the CDR3 is TGCGCCAGCAGCCAGGGACTAGCGGGGGCCCGAGATACGCAGTATTTT.

The V and J genes are TRBV7-2 and TRBJ1-5; unclear D gene. Germline CDR1 and CDR2: SGHTA and FQGNSA. V lost 5 bases to trimming and J lost 0 bases, with 8 bases between them. The CDR3 covers 14 residues. CDR3 in DNA: TGTGCCAGCAGCAATACACCTAGCAATCAGCCCCAGCATTTT. Protein: CASSNTPSNQPQHF.

The chain carries TRBV4-2 and TRBJ1-2; a weak D match, TRBD1 (6 bases). Trimming shortened V by 2 bases and J by 4 bases, and 11 bases separated the two germline ends. The length of the CDR3 is 14 residues. CDR1 is LGHNA and CDR2 is YNFKEQ in the germline V gene. The CDR3 nucleotides read TGTGCCAGCAGCCAAAGGACAGAGACCTATGGCTACACCTTC. Amino acid sequence: CASSQRTETYGYTF.

CDR3 region: CASRTWTGSNQPQHF. CDR3 sequence (DNA): TGTGCCAGCAGAACCTGGACAGGGAGCAATCAGCCCCAGCATTTT. The rearrangement links TRBV6-6 to TRBJ1-5; 8 nucleotides align to TRBD1. CDR1 and CDR2 (germline): MNHNY, SVGAGI (reference sequence). There are 15 residues in the CDR3. Trimming took 6 bases from V and 1 from J; bases not matched to a gene: 5.

The CDR3 loop reads CASSREAGNTEAFF. CDR3 DNA sequence: TGTGCCAGCAGCCGGGAAGCAGGGAACACTGAAGCTTTCTTT. The chain joins TRBV5-8 to TRBJ1-1; D unresolved. CDR3 length: 14 amino acids. The V end was cut by 4 bases, the J end by 1 base, with 11 bases between. Germline V gene lookup returns CDR1 SGHTS and CDR2 YDEGEE.

V and J are TRBV9 and TRBJ1-6, with D possibly matching TRBD1 (6 bases). CDR1 is SGDLS and CDR2 is YYNGEE in the germline V gene. CDR3 length equals 15 residues. The V end lost 2 bases, the J end lost 10 bases, and 16 bases lay between the germline ends. The chain's CDR3 is CASSVGQGFGSPLHF. CDR3 DNA: TGTGCCAGCAGCGTTGGTCAGGGGTTTGGGTCACCCCTCCACTTT. Full variable domain (missing parts from reference TRBV9 and TRBJ1-6): DSGVTQTPKHLITATGQRVTLRCSPRSGDLSVYWYQQSLDQGLQFLIQYYNGEERAKGNILERFSAQQFPDLHSELNLSSLELGDSALYFCASSVGQGFGSPLHFGNGTRLTVT.

The chain has TRBV6-6 and TRBJ1-3, with D possibly being TRBD1 (6 bases). V was cut by 6 bases and J by 0 bases, with 9 bases left in between. The CDR3 contains 14 residues. CDR1 and CDR2 (germline): MNHNY, SVGAGI (reference sequence). CDR3 in amino acids: CASRDSGSGNTIYF. CDR3 nucleotide sequence: TGTGCCAGCAGGGACAGCGGCTCTGGAAACACCATATATTTT.